This TCR beta chain was recovered during a study of Graves' ophthalmopathy and Graves' hyperthyroidism. The study, taken as a whole, reports: Ophthalmopathy could be told apart from stable hyperthyroidism by a 13-signature model (around 90% sensitivity, about 81% specificity).

It was on clinical symptoms, serum thyroxine, TRAb, thyroid ultrasound and orbital computed tomography that diagnosis relied. This clonotype was seen many times. As yet, its antigen is unknown. CDR3 regions of TCR beta were amplified from RNA transcripts. HTBI primers were used in a first-round RT-PCR, which preceded a second-round multiplex PCR. From the multiplex PCR reads, TCRdb called clonotypes with MiXCR, one entry per CDR3 protein. The profile covers 200,000 to 300,000 distinct CDR3 sequences, with roughly 50% appearing a single time and roughly half taken by the ten largest. The clonotype originates from an adult man with Graves' ophthalmopathy. The sequencing input was peripheral blood.

The CDR3 spells CSVTQETQYF. The CDR3 DNA reads as TGCAGCGTTACTCAAGAGACCCAGTACTTC. The V and J genes are TRBV29-1 and TRBJ2-5; D remains ambiguous. This CDR3 region has 10 residues. The germline V gene encodes CDR1 SQVTM and CDR2 ANQGSEA. Trimming cost V 5 bases and J 2 bases, with 3 bases left between them. The entire variable domain, with the rest obtained from reference TRBV29-1 and TRBJ2-5, is as follows: SAVISQKPSRDICQRGTSLTIQCQVDSQVTMMFWYRQQPGQSLTLIATANQGSEATYESGFVIDKFPISRPNLTFSTLTVSNMSPEDSSIYLCSVTQETQYFGPGTRLLVL.